This TCR beta chain was documented in a study of blood T cell repertoires in COVID-19. Study-wide background: Sites in the United States, Italy and Spain provided acute and convalescent COVID-19 samples. PBMCs, B-cell-depleted T cells, or T cells provided the cDNA or gDNA that made up the material.

Germline lookup yields CDR1 SEHNR and CDR2 FQNEAQ (reference sequence). This CDR3 is 15 amino acids long. J was trimmed by 2 bases and V by 5 bases; bases with no gene match: 7. As processed by the authors: Reference gene primers were amplified, and this amplification served to estimate nucleated cell counts. Profiling relied on immunoSEQ multiplex PCR, and the TCRdb table lists in-frame clones only, not all of them. V and J calls and clone size come straight from that table; D and trimming were deduced from the DNA. The sample lists a few hundred thousand clones; over 70% were seen once. The chain joins TRBV7-9 to TRBJ2-7; 9 positions agree with TRBD1. The TCR was taken from a woman in her fifties or sixties with acute or convalescent COVID-19. Sequenced input: peripheral blood. CDR3 sequence reads: CASSPQGARAYEQYV. CDR3 DNA sequence: TGTGCCAGCAGCCCACAGGGGGCGAGGGCCTACGAGCAGTACGTC.